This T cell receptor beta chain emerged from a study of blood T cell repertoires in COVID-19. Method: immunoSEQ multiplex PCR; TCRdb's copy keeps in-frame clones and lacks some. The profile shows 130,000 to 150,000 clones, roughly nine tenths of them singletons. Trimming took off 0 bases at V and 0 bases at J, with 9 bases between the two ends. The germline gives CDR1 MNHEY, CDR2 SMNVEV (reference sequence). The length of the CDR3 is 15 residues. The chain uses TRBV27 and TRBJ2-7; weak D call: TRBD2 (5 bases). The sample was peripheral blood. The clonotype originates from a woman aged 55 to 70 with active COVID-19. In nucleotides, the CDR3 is TGTGCCAGCAGTTTATCGGGCGAGGGCTCCTACGAGCAGTACTTC. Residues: CASSLSGEGSYEQYF.